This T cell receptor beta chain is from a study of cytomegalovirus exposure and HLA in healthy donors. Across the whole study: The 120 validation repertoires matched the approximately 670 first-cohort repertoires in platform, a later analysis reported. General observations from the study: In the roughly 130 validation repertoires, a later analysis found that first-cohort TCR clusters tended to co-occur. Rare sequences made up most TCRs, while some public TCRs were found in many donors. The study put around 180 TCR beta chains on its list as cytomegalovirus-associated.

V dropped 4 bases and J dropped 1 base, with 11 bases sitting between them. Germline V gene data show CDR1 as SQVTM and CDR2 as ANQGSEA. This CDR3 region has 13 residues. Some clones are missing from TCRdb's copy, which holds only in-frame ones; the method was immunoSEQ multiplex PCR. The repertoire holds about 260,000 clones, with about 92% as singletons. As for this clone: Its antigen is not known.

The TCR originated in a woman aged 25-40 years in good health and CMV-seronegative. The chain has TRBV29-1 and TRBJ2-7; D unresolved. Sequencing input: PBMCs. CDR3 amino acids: CSVARSLSYEQYF. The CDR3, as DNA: TGCAGCGTTGCACGGTCCCTTTCCTACGAGCAGTACTTC.